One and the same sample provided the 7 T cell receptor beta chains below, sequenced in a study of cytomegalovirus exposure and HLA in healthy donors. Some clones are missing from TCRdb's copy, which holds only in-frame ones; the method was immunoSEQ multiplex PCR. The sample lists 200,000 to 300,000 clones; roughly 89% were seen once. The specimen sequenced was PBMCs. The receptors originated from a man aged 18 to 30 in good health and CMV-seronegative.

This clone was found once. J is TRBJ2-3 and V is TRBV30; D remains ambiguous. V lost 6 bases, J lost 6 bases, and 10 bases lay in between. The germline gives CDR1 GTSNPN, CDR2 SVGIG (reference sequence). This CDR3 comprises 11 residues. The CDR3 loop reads CACSSLDTQYF. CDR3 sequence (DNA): TGTGCCTGCTCTAGTCTTGATACGCAGTATTTT.

CDR3 sequence (DNA): TGTGCCAGCAGCTTACCGGCGGGAGGTGGCCAAGAGACCCAGTACTTC. As protein: CASSLPAGGGQETQYF. The genes are TRBV7-8 and TRBJ2-5, with 8 bases aligning to TRBD2. The CDR3 runs to 16 residues. CDR1 and CDR2 (germline): SGHVS, FQNEAQ. Trimming at V came to 2 bases and at J to 1 base, leaving 6 bases not matched to a gene.

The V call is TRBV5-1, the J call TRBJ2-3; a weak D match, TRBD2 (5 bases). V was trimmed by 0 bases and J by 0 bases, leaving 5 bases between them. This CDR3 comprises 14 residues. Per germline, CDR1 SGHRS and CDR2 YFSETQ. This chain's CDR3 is CASSLGRSTDTQYF. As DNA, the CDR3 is TGCGCCAGCAGCTTGGGGAGGAGCACAGATACGCAGTATTTT.

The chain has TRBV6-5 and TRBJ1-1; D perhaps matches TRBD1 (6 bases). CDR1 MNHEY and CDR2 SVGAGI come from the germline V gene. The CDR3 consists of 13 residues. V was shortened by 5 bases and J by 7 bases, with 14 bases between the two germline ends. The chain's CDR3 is CASSPRGGGEAFF. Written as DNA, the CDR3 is TGTGCCAGCAGTCCCCGGGGGGGCGGTGAAGCTTTCTTT.

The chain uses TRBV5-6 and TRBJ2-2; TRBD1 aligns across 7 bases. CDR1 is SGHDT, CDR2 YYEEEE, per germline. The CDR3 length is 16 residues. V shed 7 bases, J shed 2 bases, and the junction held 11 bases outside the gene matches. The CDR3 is CASPPGGQLNTGELFF. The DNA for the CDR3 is TGTGCCAGCCCCCCTGGGGGACAGCTCAACACCGGGGAGCTGTTTTTT.

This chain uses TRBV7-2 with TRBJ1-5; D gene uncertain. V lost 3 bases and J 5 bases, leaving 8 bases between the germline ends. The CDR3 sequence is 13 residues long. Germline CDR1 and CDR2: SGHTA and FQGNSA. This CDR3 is CASSFAGDQPQHF. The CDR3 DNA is TGTGCCAGCAGCTTCGCCGGAGATCAGCCCCAGCATTTT.

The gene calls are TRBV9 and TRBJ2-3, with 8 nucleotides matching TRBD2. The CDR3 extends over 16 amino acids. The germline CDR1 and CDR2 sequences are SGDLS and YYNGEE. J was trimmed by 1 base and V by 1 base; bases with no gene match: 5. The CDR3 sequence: CASSVRGSGGTDTQYF. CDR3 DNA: TGTGCCAGCAGCGTAAGGGGTAGCGGGGGCACAGATACGCAGTATTTT.